The following is a T cell receptor (beta chain) sequence with its context. This clone showed up just once. Its antigen remains unidentified. No quality values exist for individual bases; no much larger clone is one base distant. These data are taken from a study of shared clonotypes between healthy human individuals (dated by TCRdb to 2018 to 2020). With regard to the full study: A couple of women and three men aged 18 to 49 years were included in the cohort. For each donor, CD4 naive and CD4 memory were each run on three plates, CD8 naive on two plates, and CD8 memory on one plate. To estimate repertoire size and how much clonotypes are shared between individuals, the study performed deep sequencing of blood TCR repertoires from five healthy adults. Between about 0.8 and 9 billion PBMCs per donor were obtained by leukapheresis. To increase sequencing depth and limit assay-specific biases, TCR repertoire library preparation and sequencing were carried out by different laboratories using diverse techniques.

Using the deep immunoSEQ assay, multiplex PCR amplified TCR CDR3 regions from genomic DNA. Genomic DNA extracted from each cell subset was distributed evenly over all wells of several immunoSEQ 96-well plates, and each plate served as one replicate. For sorted subsets, each replicate PCR was loaded with approximately 190 ng genomic DNA, equivalent to some 27,000 T cell genomes. Purified libraries were quantified with a Qubit 3.0 fluorometer, sized on a Bioanalyzer 2100, and re-quantified with the KAPA Library Quantification kit. Each immunoSEQ 96-well plate was sequenced on its own single-read 150-cycle Illumina NextSeq 550 flow cell. From the authors' description of their analysis: Because only junctional sequences without quality scores were contained in the immunoSEQ output, filtering matching that applied to full-length reads could not be performed. To assign V/J genes and CDR3, sequences were annotated using PyIR, a Python wrapper for IgBLAST v1.9, with IMGT germline references. Reads were removed for weak V/J assignments (E-value above 1e-6), missing CDR3, stop codons, out-of-frame junctions, or ambiguous translated residues. V3J clonotypes were defined as sequences sharing the same inferred V gene, J gene, and CDR3 amino acid sequence. Percentage overlap between repertoires was computed as shared unique clonotypes divided by the size of the smaller repertoire. Three approaches were used to assess repertoire richness: RTK rarefaction, the Chao1 estimator, and Recon v2.1 estimates of unobserved clonotypes. OLGA was used to compute generation probabilities for all TCRbeta clonotypes that the gDNA method yielded from a few donors. TCRdb took over this immuneACCESS table, retaining in-frame rearrangements with V and J assigned. Such tables are incomplete; in checked studies, under half of the missing clones stem from an unresolved V gene, and the remainder is unexplained. D and trimming were read from the DNA, whereas the V and J calls and clone size are those reported in that table. For this sample the table gives hundreds of thousands of clones, of which 74% were detected only once. Approximately 1.7% of the sample is held by the ten biggest clonotypes.

General conclusions and limits of the study: Larger estimated clonotype richness was generally found for naive subsets than for memory subsets. Because the study included a small number of donors, the genetic and exposure-history diversity represented was limited. Sharing across several donors was observed for around 5% of naive CD4, under 4% of naive CD8, roughly 2.3% of memory CD4, and roughly 0.4% of memory CD8 clonotypes. Rarefaction of sorted-subset datasets indicated incomplete sequencing despite the large sequencing depth. Sampling was limited to blood, and TCR repertoires in tissue likely differ from TCR repertoires in blood. Based on pairwise subsampling, the degree of clonotype sharing among donors was expected to be affected by sequencing depth. Compared with non-shared clonotypes, clonotypes shared by all four sorted-subset donors had higher generation probabilities.

CDR1 and CDR2, looked up from the germline V gene, are KGHSH and LQKENI. Measured from the cysteine to the phenylalanine, the CDR3 is 16 residues long. The kept DNA is CDR3 alone, 48 bases in frame from the first base. Compared with germline, V lacks 0 bases and J lacks 0 bases; bases without a gene match: 0. The donors were healthy, HIV-negative adults who had no recently reported acute infections or vaccinations. Every donor was a Caucasian adult residing in Nashville, Tennessee, USA. Magnetic negative selection was used to enrich CD4+ T cells, after which naive cells were positively selected on CD45RA and the negative fraction became the memory subset. After blood collection by leukapheresis, PBMCs were isolated using Ficoll-Histopaque density gradient centrifugation and then cryopreserved in the vapor phase of liquid nitrogen. Analytical flow cytometry was used to check the purity and quantity of every magnetically sorted T cell population. Genomic DNA was isolated from every sorted fraction and measured by UV absorbance on a Nanodrop 2000c.

Rearrangement joined TRBV18 to TRBJ2-2; 8 bases in between match TRBD2. This TCR derives from a woman in her 30s in good health. Sequenced material: memory CD4+ T cells sorted from blood. The cell subset or site label, read with the paper, signifies: CD45RA-negative fraction. The DNA sequence is as follows: TGTGCCAGCTCACCACCTAGCGGGACGAACACCGGGGAGCTGTTTTTT. Translated, it reads CASSPPSGTNTGELFF.